This TCR beta chain was documented in a study of shared clonotypes between healthy human individuals. The CDR3 is 14 residues long. The germline gives CDR1 LNHDA, CDR2 SQIVND (reference sequence). V lost 6 bases, J lost 8 bases, and 9 bases stayed unmatched. Generated by immunoSEQ multiplex PCR, the TCRdb table keeps only in-frame clones and is missing some. The sample contains 600,000 to 750,000 clones, around 72% of which appear only once. The receptor was isolated from a woman in her thirties in good health. The sequenced sample consisted of memory CD4+ T cells sorted from blood. This sample's subset: CD45RA-negative fraction. This rearrangement joins TRBV19 to TRBJ1-5, with TRBD1 identical over 8 bases. CDR3 nucleotide sequence: TGTGCCAGTAGCCTTAGGACAGGGTGGGAGCCCCAGCATTTT. As protein: CASSLRTGWEPQHF.